This T cell receptor beta chain was sequenced during a study of T-cell reconstitution after alpha-beta-depleted transplantation in children. Study results and limitations: From newly produced T cells came most of the T-cell counts and diversity one year after transplant. Surviving recipient T cells and intrathymic progenitors accounted for some patients' high TCRbeta diversity at day 60. About two months after transplant, alpha-beta T cells reportedly came from several hundred expanded graft clones.

For TCRbeta, the library was prepared with unique molecular identifiers. TCRdb re-analysed the PCR reads in MiXCR, keeping a single row per CDR3 protein. Here the sample spans about a million distinct CDR3 sequences, around 30% being singletons. Germline CDR1 is LNHNV and CDR2 is YYDKDF (reference sequence). Germline trimming cut 3 bases from V and 4 bases from J; bases unmatched to any gene: 5. CDR3 length: 15 amino acids. Regarding this clonotype: Its antigen is currently unknown.

The chain joins TRBV15 to TRBJ1-4; 7 bases match TRBD1. The sequence came from a boy under two years old who had a stem cell transplant for SCID, so the T cells may come from the graft donor. The starting material was PBMCs, mostly from graft donor cells, obtained 360 days after TCRalphabeta/CD19-depleted stem cell transplant. The CDR3 nucleotides read TGTGCCACCAGCAGGACAGGGACTTATAATGAAAAACTGTTTTTT. Protein product: CATSRTGTYNEKLFF. Looking up the rest from reference TRBV15 and TRBJ1-4 gives the full variable domain: DAMVIQNPRYQVTQFGKPVTLSCSQTLNHNVMYWYQQKSSQAPKLLFHYYDKDFNNEADTPDNFQSRRPNTSFCFLDIRSPGLGDTAMYLCATSRTGTYNEKLFFGSGTQLSVL.